This T cell receptor (beta chain) came from a study of vaccination and CD4 T cells after COVID-19. Germline CDR1 reads LNHNV; CDR2 reads YYDKDF (reference sequence). The CDR3 extends over 15 amino acids. V shed 3 bases, J shed 3 bases, and the junction held 7 bases outside the gene matches. On this clonotype: The target antigen is unknown.

The Oncomine TCR Beta short-read assay was applied to DNA of cultured CD4+ T cells. TCRdb re-called the PCR reads through MiXCR, storing one row per CDR3 protein. The sample yields 20,000 to 30,000 distinct CDR3 sequences, around three fifths seen once. Treatment described: roughly 10-day PBMC culture with coronavirus spike peptide pools or control peptides (ViraFEST assay). The source of this sequence is a human donor who had recovered from COVID-19. The J gene is TRBJ2-7, the V gene TRBV15; TRBD1 aligns across 8 bases. Sequenced material: CD4+ T cells from blood, cultured in vitro. DNA for the CDR3: TGTGCCACCAGCAGCTACAGGGGGGAAAACTACGAGCAGTACTTC. The encoded protein is CATSSYRGENYEQYF. Full variable domain (rest looked up from reference TRBV15 and TRBJ2-7): DAMVIQNPRYQVTQFGKPVTLSCSQTLNHNVMYWYQQKSSQAPKLLFHYYDKDFNNEADTPDNFQSRRPNTSFCFLDIRSPGLGDTAMYLCATSSYRGENYEQYFGPGTRLTVT.